The 11 T cell receptor beta chains reported below all come from one sample, sequenced in a study of T cell responses to AZD1222 COVID-19 vaccine. The protocol was immunoSEQ multiplex PCR, while the TCRdb copy is restricted to in-frame clones and leaves out a portion. This sample has 150,000 to 190,000 clones, with more than 85% found just once. Sequencing was performed on peripheral blood, taken 28 days after the second AZD1222 dose. The receptors here all came from an adult who received the AZD1222 COVID-19 vaccine.

This chain connects TRBV2 to TRBJ1-1; D is unresolved. This CDR3 comprises 14 residues. The germline V gene encodes CDR1 SNHLY and CDR2 FYNNEI. Trimming removed 6 bases from V and 4 bases from J, with 15 bases in between. The CDR3 nucleotides read TGTGCCAGCAGGGGCGAAGGGCTGAGCACTGAAGCTTTCTTT. Translation: CASRGEGLSTEAFF.

As DNA, the CDR3 is TGTGCCAGCAGTTACCTAGGGAAGAATCAGCCCCAGCATTTT. Amino acids: CASSYLGKNQPQHF. J is TRBJ1-5 and V is TRBV6-5; D call uncertain. CDR1 and CDR2 (germline): MNHEY, SVGAGI. The CDR3 runs to 14 residues. The germline V and J ends were trimmed by 2 bases and 4 bases, with 9 bases remaining between them.

This CDR3 reads CAWRITDTQYF. The CDR3 region has the DNA TGTGCCTGGAGGATTACAGATACGCAGTATTTT. The chain has TRBV30 and TRBJ2-3; D call uncertain. CDR3 length: 11 amino acids. From germline, CDR1 is GTSNPN and CDR2 SVGIG (reference sequence). V was pared by 3 bases and J by 3 bases, with 4 bases between.

This clone has just one count. This sequence joins TRBV5-1 and TRBJ1-3; D is perhaps TRBD1 (5 bases). CDR1 SGHRS and CDR2 YFSETQ come from the germline V gene. Trimming left V 4 bases short and J 4 bases short, with 18 bases between. There are 16 residues in the CDR3. CDR3 amino acids: CASSPGVAGTGNTIYF. Written as DNA, the CDR3 is TGCGCCAGCAGCCCAGGTGTGGCTGGGACGGGAAACACCATATATTTT.

This clone was observed once. This chain connects TRBV5-1 to TRBJ1-5, with 7 positions matching TRBD1. The CDR3 sequence is 14 residues long. Germline V gene data show CDR1 as SGHRS and CDR2 as YFSETQ. Trimming at V came to 3 bases and at J to 4 bases, leaving 4 bases not matched to a gene. The CDR3 nucleotides read TGCGCCAGCAGCTGGGACAGCCCAAATCAGCCCCAGCATTTT. It is translated as CASSWDSPNQPQHF.

V usage is TRBV11-2 and J usage is TRBJ1-1; D remains unclear. This CDR3 contains 14 residues. V lost 5 bases and J lost 6, with 16 bases in between. Germline loops: CDR1 SGHAT, CDR2 FQNNGV. CDR3 bases: TGTGCCAGCAGCCTCCAGGTTACGACGGCTGAAGCTTTCTTT. It translates to CASSLQVTTAEAFF.

This sequence joins TRBV11-1 and TRBJ1-1; D uncertain. The CDR3 is 13 amino acids. Between the trimmed V and J ends, which lost 4 bases and 3 bases, there was a span of 9 bases. The germline gives CDR1 SGHAT, CDR2 FQDESV (reference sequence). The CDR3 here is CASSSRRHTEAFF. As DNA, the CDR3 is TGTGCCAGCAGCTCCAGACGCCACACTGAAGCTTTCTTT.

The rearrangement joins TRBV5-4 to TRBJ1-6; D uncertain. CDR3 length: 15 residues. Germline V CDR1 and CDR2: SGHNT, YYREEE (reference sequence). Trimming took off 4 bases at V and 7 bases at J, with 15 bases between the two ends. The CDR3 DNA reads as TGTGCCAGCAGCCCAACGGGAGTAGGGAATTCACCCCTCCACTTT. This codes for CASSPTGVGNSPLHF.

The chain links TRBV24-1 to TRBJ1-2, with D maybe TRBD1 (6 bases). The CDR3 spans 14 residues. Trimming stripped 5 bases from V and 7 bases from J, with 16 bases between. CDR1 is KGHDR, CDR2 SFDVKD, per germline. The CDR3 here is CATSASYRDGGYTF. In DNA, the CDR3 is TGTGCCACCAGTGCATCGTACAGGGACGGTGGCTACACCTTC.

The chain links TRBV5-1 to TRBJ2-1, with D perhaps matching TRBD2 (5 bases). The CDR3 loop spans 13 amino acids. Between the trimmed V and J ends, which lost 4 bases and 8 bases, there was a span of 13 bases. Germline assignment: CDR1 SGHRS and CDR2 YFSETQ. DNA of the CDR3: TGCGCCAGCAGCAATTCTAGCATCGATGAGCAGTTCTTC. This translates into CASSNSSIDEQFF.

This clone came up once. The chain carries TRBV30 and TRBJ2-1, with TRBD2 as a possible D gene (5 bases). Trimming took 3 bases from V and 4 from J, leaving 16 bases between them. CDR1 GTSNPN and CDR2 SVGIG come from the germline V gene (reference sequence). The CDR3 length is 15 residues. CDR3: CAWSIIGRRYNEQFF. CDR3 nucleotides: TGTGCCTGGAGCATTATTGGGCGGAGGTACAATGAGCAGTTCTTC.